Below are 2 T cell receptor beta chains sequenced from a single sample in a study of blood T cell repertoires in COVID-19. TCRdb's table, derived via immunoSEQ multiplex PCR, lists solely in-frame clones and lacks some. The sample lists some 99,000 clones; roughly 87% were seen once. Specimen: peripheral blood. These receptor sequences come from a man between 65 and 85 years old with acute or convalescent COVID-19.

This clone was found a few times. The chain recombines TRBV7-9 with TRBJ2-7, with 8 bases lining up with TRBD2. The CDR3 extends over 15 amino acids. Germline CDR1 reads SEHNR; CDR2 reads FQNEAQ (reference sequence). With 0 bases clipped from V and 3 bases from J, the junction kept 4 bases outside the gene matches. The CDR3 bases are TGTGCCAGCAGCTTAGCCTCGGGGGGGAGCTACGAGCAGTACGTC. It yields the protein CASSLASGGSYEQYV.

V usage is TRBV28 and J usage is TRBJ2-1, with TRBD1 identical over 9 bases. The CDR3 has 17 residues. The germline CDR1 and CDR2 sequences are MDHEN and SYDVKM. The trim removed 4 bases at V and 7 bases at J, leaving 14 bases unmatched. CDR3 bases: TGTGCCAGCAGTTCCGCCGTTACAGGGGGCGCACGGAATGAGCAGTTCTTC. Encoded protein: CASSSAVTGGARNEQFF.